Listed below are T cell receptor beta chains from one sample, sequenced in a study of blood T cell repertoires in COVID-19. Data came from immunoSEQ multiplex PCR; TCRdb stores just in-frame clones and leaves some out. The sample has about 300,000 clones, more than 75% seen once. The sequenced material came from peripheral blood. The origin of the receptors is a woman in her fifties or sixties with acute or convalescent COVID-19. Both conserved end residues are trimmed from each CDR3.

v_gene: TRBV7-3
j_gene: TRBJ2-5
CDR3aa: ASSATGQGETQY

v_gene: TRBV19
j_gene: TRBJ2-7
CDR3aa: ASRETGEGVYEQY

v_gene: TRBV10-3
j_gene: TRBJ1-6
CDR3aa: AIKGSPESPLH

v_gene: TRBV5-6
j_gene: TRBJ1-4
CDR3aa: ASSSDSWEKLF

v_gene: TRBV7-3
j_gene: TRBJ2-1
CDR3aa: ASSLGQGVNEQF

v_gene: TRBV2
j_gene: TRBJ1-4
CDR3aa: ASSPGTGDEKLF

v_gene: TRBV19
j_gene: TRBJ2-7
CDR3aa: ASSISLLPFDREKQQY

v_gene: TRBV24-1
j_gene: TRBJ2-2
CDR3aa: ATSDFGRGPPGELF

v_gene: TRBV10-3
j_gene: TRBJ2-1
CDR3aa: AISEPVPGSLQF

v_gene: TRBV12-3/TRBV12-4
j_gene: TRBJ2-7
CDR3aa: ASSFGGEQY

v_gene: TRBV4-2
j_gene: TRBJ2-2
CDR3aa: ASSQDYWGRAGRAAGELF

v_gene: TRBV5-1
j_gene: TRBJ2-3
CDR3aa: ASSRRLVSDTQY

v_gene: TRBV28
j_gene: TRBJ1-6
CDR3aa: ASSSSFGQSFNSPLH

v_gene: TRBV30
j_gene: TRBJ1-1
CDR3aa: AGKTGANTEAF

v_gene: TRBV28
j_gene: TRBJ1-1
CDR3aa: ASSSGSFTEAF

v_gene: TRBV24-1
j_gene: TRBJ1-3
CDR3aa: AVRGSRDDTIY

v_gene: TRBV4-1
j_gene: TRBJ1-2
CDR3aa: ASSQGGAGYT

v_gene: TRBV7-9
j_gene: TRBJ1-1
CDR3aa: ASSSEQGMDAF

v_gene: TRBV7-9
j_gene: TRBJ2-1
CDR3aa: ASSLGGAGGDEQF

v_gene: TRBV7-3
j_gene: TRBJ2-7
CDR3aa: ASSLSPKRGRGGTTPREQY

v_gene: TRBV24-1
j_gene: TRBJ1-2
CDR3aa: ATSAGGYGYT

v_gene: TRBV18
j_gene: TRBJ2-2
CDR3aa: ASSPRAVGELF